Following are 27 T cell receptor beta chains from one sample sequenced in a study of identical twins. A single record per CDR3 protein comes from TCRdb applying MiXCR to the 5' RACE reads. Among 600,000 to 850,000 distinct CDR3 sequences listed, around a sixth were seen once. The sample also formed part of further work on T cells expressing NK-cell markers.

Sequencing input: PBMCs. These receptors were obtained from a woman between 18 and 29 years old in good health.

V is TRBV20-1 and J is TRBJ2-3, with TRBD2 identical over 14 bases. Germline CDR1 is DFQATT and CDR2 is SNEGSKA (reference sequence). This CDR3 is built from 15 residues. With V trimmed by 6 bases and J by 4 bases, 6 bases remained unmatched. CDR3 sequence (DNA): TGCAGTGCCCGGGGACTAGCGGGGGCTCCAGATACGCAGTATTTT. It codes for CSARGLAGAPDTQYF.

The sample holds a few counts of this clonotype. The chain recombines TRBV20-1 with TRBJ2-3; 7 bases map to TRBD2. Trimming at V came to 6 bases and at J to 1 base, leaving 7 bases not matched to a gene. CDR1 and CDR2 from the germline V gene are DFQATT and SNEGSKA (reference sequence). The CDR3 contains 14 residues. The CDR3: CSASTSVGTDTQYF. CDR3 sequence (DNA): TGCAGTGCCAGCACTAGCGTCGGCACAGATACGCAGTATTTT.

The sample holds a few counts of this clonotype. This chain joins TRBV5-5 and TRBJ2-1; 8 bases are shared with TRBD2. The CDR3 consists of 15 residues. Germline CDR1 SGHKS, CDR2 YYEKEE (reference sequence). The V gene end was trimmed by 4 bases and the J gene end by 3 bases; junction bases not matched to a gene: 6. The CDR3 DNA follows: TGTGCCAGCAGCGTAACGGGGGGGCTCTACAATGAGCAGTTCTTC. Translated, it gives CASSVTGGLYNEQFF. The full variable domain, its missing parts supplied by reference TRBV5-5 and TRBJ2-1, is DAGVTQSPTHLIKTRGQQVTLRCSPISGHKSVSWYQQVLGQGPQFIFQYYEKEERGRGNFPDRFSARQFPNYSSELNVNALLLGDSALYLCASSVTGGLYNEQFFGPGTRLTVL.

The chain has TRBV11-3 and TRBJ1-1, with 8 positions matching TRBD1. The CDR3 is made up of 14 amino acids. CDR1 is SGHNT, CDR2 YENEEA, per germline. Trimming at V came to 3 bases and at J to 6 bases, leaving 6 bases not matched to a gene. The CDR3 here is CASSLDRAGAEAFF. CDR3 coding DNA: TGTGCCAGCAGCTTGGACAGGGCAGGCGCTGAAGCTTTCTTT.

This clonotype turned up a few times. The chain recombines TRBV20-1 with TRBJ2-1; TRBD1 matches 8 bases. The V segment lost 7 bases and the J segment 7 bases; nucleotides outside the gene matches: 12. Germline values: CDR1 DFQATT, CDR2 SNEGSKA (reference sequence). The CDR3 extends over 14 amino acids. The CDR3 reads CSVRTGKKVNEQFF. The DNA for the CDR3 is TGCAGTGTCCGGACAGGGAAAAAGGTGAATGAGCAGTTCTTC.

This clonotype was counted only a few times. The V and J genes are TRBV29-1 and TRBJ2-5, with a weak D call TRBD1 (6 bases). The CDR3 spans 14 residues. From germline, CDR1 is SQVTM and CDR2 ANQGSEA. Trimming removed 8 bases at V and 5 bases at J, with 21 bases between. CDR3 region: CSLSDSLIGETQYF. In nucleotides, the CDR3 is TGCAGCCTGTCGGACAGTCTCATCGGCGAGACCCAGTACTTC.

The chain couples TRBV20-1 to TRBJ2-5; D gene unclear. The germline V and J ends were trimmed by 2 bases and 7 bases, with 14 bases remaining between them. CDR3 length: 13 residues. Germline assignment: CDR1 DFQATT and CDR2 SNEGSKA (reference sequence). The chain's CDR3 is CSARFEGSRTQYF. CDR3 nucleotides: TGCAGTGCTAGATTCGAAGGGTCTCGGACCCAGTACTTC.

This clonotype has only a few counts. This chain links TRBV7-8 with TRBJ2-1; 14 bases fit TRBD2. The CDR3 loop spans 18 amino acids. Germline trimming cut 5 bases from V and 1 base from J; bases unmatched to any gene: 7. Germline V gene sequence: CDR1 SGHVS, CDR2 FQNEAQ. The DNA for the CDR3 is TGTGCCAGCAGCCTGGGGACTAGCGGGAGTGCATCCTACAATGAGCAGTTCTTC. Translation: CASSLGTSGSASYNEQFF.

This chain links TRBV15 with TRBJ2-3; no definite D call. The CDR3 has 14 residues. The ends were cut back, 1 base at V and 1 base at J, with 6 bases in the middle. Germline V gene lookup returns CDR1 LNHNV and CDR2 YYDKDF (reference sequence). CDR3 in amino acids: CATSRVDRTDTQYF. The CDR3 DNA reads as TGTGCCACCAGCAGAGTGGACCGCACAGATACGCAGTATTTT.

V usage is TRBV4-3 and J usage is TRBJ2-1; 11 nucleotides line up with TRBD2. After removal of 3 bases from V and 0 bases from J, the junction contained 4 bases not matched to a gene. The CDR3 spans 17 residues. Germline CDR1 reads LGHNA; CDR2 reads YSLEER. CDR3 nucleotide sequence: TGCGCCAGCAGCCAGGCTAGCGGGAGGCCCTCCTACAATGAGCAGTTCTTC. Its translation is CASSQASGRPSYNEQFF.

There are a few counts of this clonotype. The V gene is TRBV20-1, the J gene TRBJ1-5; 12 nucleotides match TRBD1. The CDR3 covers 15 residues. With 3 bases clipped from V and 6 bases from J, the junction kept 6 bases outside the gene matches. Germline CDR1 DFQATT, CDR2 SNEGSKA (reference sequence). CDR3 coding DNA: TGCAGTGCTAGTTCGGGACAGGGGGCTCGTCAGCCCCAGCATTTT. Its translation: CSASSGQGARQPQHF.

The V call is TRBV29-1, the J call TRBJ2-1, with 14 bases matching TRBD2. Germline-derived CDR1 and CDR2 are SQVTM and ANQGSEA. This CDR3 comprises 15 residues. V lost 5 bases and J lost 8; bases outside the gene matches: 8. The CDR3 DNA follows: TGCAGCGTTCTGGGGACTAGCGGGGGAATAGATGAGCAGTTCTTC. Protein product: CSVLGTSGGIDEQFF.

This clonotype was seen only a few times. V usage is TRBV6-1 and J usage is TRBJ2-3; the D call may be TRBD1 or TRBD2 (5 bases each). V lost 5 bases to trimming and J lost 5 bases, with 17 bases between them. There are 15 residues in the CDR3. Germline assignment: CDR1 MNHNS and CDR2 SASEGT. The DNA for the CDR3 is TGTGCCAGCAGTCTCTCACAGGCACGGGGAGATACGCAGTATTTT. Its protein product is CASSLSQARGDTQYF.

The CDR3: CASSPPVETGELFF. The CDR3 coding sequence is TGTGCCAGCAGCCCGCCGGTAGAGACCGGGGAGCTGTTTTTT. This rearrangement joins TRBV7-9 to TRBJ2-2; D not certain. The V gene lost 5 bases and the J gene lost 5 bases, with 12 bases spanning the gap. Germline V gives CDR1 SEHNR, CDR2 FQNEAQ (reference sequence). The CDR3 is 14 amino acids.

The table lists this clonotype with a few counts. The chain uses TRBV5-1 and TRBJ1-1, with 9 positions matching TRBD1. This CDR3 spans 14 amino acids. With 6 bases clipped from V and 4 bases from J, the junction kept 7 bases outside the gene matches. The germline gives CDR1 SGHRS, CDR2 YFSETQ. CDR3 residues: CASTPGQGGTEAFF. CDR3 bases: TGCGCCAGCACCCCGGGACAGGGAGGCACTGAAGCTTTCTTT.

This clonotype was seen a few times. CDR3 coding DNA: TGTGCCAGCAGTTTTTACGGGGAAGGCTATGGCTACACCTTC. It specifies CASSFYGEGYGYTF. V and J are TRBV12-3 or TRBV12-4 and TRBJ1-2; D remains unclear. Trimming took 3 bases from V and 4 from J, leaving 12 bases between them. The CDR3 runs 14 residues.

This clonotype was counted a few times. This chain connects TRBV9 to TRBJ2-3; D gene uncertain. V lost 1 base, J lost 2 bases, and 8 bases lay in between. Germline lookup yields CDR1 SGDLS and CDR2 YYNGEE. The CDR3 runs 14 residues. The CDR3 spells CASSVLEFTDTQYF. DNA of the CDR3: TGTGCCAGCAGCGTATTAGAGTTCACAGATACGCAGTATTTT.

The chain uses TRBV30 and TRBJ1-5; D not resolved. Trimming took 2 bases from V and 0 from J, leaving 11 bases between them. This CDR3 region has 15 residues. The V gene's germline CDR1 is GTSNPN and CDR2 SVGIG (reference sequence). The CDR3 bases are TGTGCCTGGAGTCCGGGCCGCTATAGCAATCAGCCCCAGCATTTT. Translated, it gives CAWSPGRYSNQPQHF.

Worth noting for this clonotype: An end of the junction does not agree with germline; a read error may underlie this. This chain uses TRBV7-7 with TRBJ2-2, with 7 nucleotides matching TRBD1. The germline CDR1 and CDR2 sequences are SSHAT and FNYEAQ (reference sequence). CDR3 size: 15 residues. The CDR3 loop is CASSSRQGHTGELFF. For the CDR3, the DNA is TGTGCTAGCAGCTCGAGACAGGGCCACACCGGGGAGCTGTTTTTT. Full variable domain (remainder filled in from reference TRBV7-7 and TRBJ2-2): GAGVSQSPRYKVTKRGQDVTLRCDPISSHATLYWYQQALGQGPEFLTYFNYEAQPDKSGLPSDRFSAERPEGSISTLTIQRTEQRDSAMYRCASSSRQGHTGELFFGEGSRLTVL.

The chain uses TRBV6-5 and TRBJ2-3; D may be TRBD2 (6 bases). Trimming shortened V by 2 bases and J by 0 bases, and 21 bases separated the two germline ends. CDR3 length equals 19 residues. Per germline, CDR1 MNHEY and CDR2 SVGAGI. The chain's CDR3 is CASSYTYGRAGHSTDTQYF. The CDR3 DNA reads TGTGCCAGCAGTTACACTTATGGTCGGGCGGGGCATAGCACAGATACGCAGTATTTT.

In its sample, this clonotype was seen many times. V is TRBV15 and J is TRBJ1-2; TRBD1 agrees at 9 bases. The CDR3 contains 14 residues. Unmatched junction bases numbered 3, after V lost 5 bases and J lost 2 bases. Germline CDR1 LNHNV, CDR2 YYDKDF (reference sequence). The CDR3 loop is CATSRDRANYGYTF. The CDR3 nucleotides are TGTGCCACCAGCCGGGACAGGGCGAACTATGGCTACACCTTC.

This chain links TRBV12-3 or TRBV12-4 with TRBJ1-2; no reliable D call. This CDR3 has 12 amino acids. V was trimmed by 4 bases and J by 7 bases, leaving 10 bases between them. CDR3 bases: TGTGCCAGCAGTTCTCCCCCGGGTGGCTACACCTTC. As protein: CASSSPPGGYTF.

The table lists this clonotype with a few counts. This chain connects TRBV9 to TRBJ2-3, with 10 bases identical to TRBD2. V lost 1 base, J lost 5 bases, and 4 bases stayed unmatched. The CDR3 sequence is 15 residues long. Looked up from germline, CDR1 is SGDLS and CDR2 is YYNGEE. The CDR3 protein is CASSVSGGARDTQYF. As DNA, the CDR3 is TGTGCCAGCAGCGTAAGCGGGGGGGCCAGAGATACGCAGTATTTT.

This clonotype was counted ten times or more. V is TRBV7-9 and J is TRBJ2-7; 7 nucleotides line up with TRBD2. Germline CDR1 and CDR2: SEHNR and FQNEAQ (reference sequence). V dropped 2 bases and J dropped 5; count of bases not matched to a gene: 6. The CDR3 length is 14 residues. CDR3 sequence: CASSLSTSANEQYF. The CDR3 nucleotides read TGTGCCAGCAGCTTATCTACTAGCGCCAACGAGCAGTACTTC.

The rearrangement joins TRBV20-1 to TRBJ2-5; D is ambiguous. Germline loops: CDR1 DFQATT, CDR2 SNEGSKA (reference sequence). The CDR3 loop spans 13 amino acids. With 6 bases removed from V and 3 bases from J, the gap between germline ends came to 14 bases. CDR3 sequence: CSALGMAEETQYF. In DNA, the CDR3 is TGCAGTGCCCTCGGTATGGCGGAAGAGACCCAGTACTTC.

The chain combines TRBV20-1 with TRBJ2-1; maybe TRBD2 (5 bases). From germline, CDR1 is DFQATT and CDR2 SNEGSKA (reference sequence). The CDR3 is 14 residues long. V lost 6 bases to trimming and J lost 5 bases, with 17 bases between them. The CDR3 DNA sequence: TGCAGTGCCACGCGTCGGGGAAGCGACAATGAGCAGTTCTTC. Translation gives CSATRRGSDNEQFF.

V is TRBV27 and J is TRBJ1-2; the match to TRBD1 covers 7 bases. Germline CDR1 reads MNHEY; CDR2 reads SMNVEV (reference sequence). The CDR3 runs 16 residues. V dropped 2 bases and J dropped 7; count of bases not matched to a gene: 13. The CDR3 DNA follows: TGTGCCAGCAGTTTAAGTGGAGGGGGCGGGGCGTTTGGCTACACCTTC. Its protein product is CASSLSGGGGAFGYTF.